The clone carrying this TCR beta chain showed up just a few times. What it binds is unknown. These data originate in a study of early T cells in non-severe SARS-CoV-2 infection. About the study: Sequencing was performed on bulk RNA from unsorted whole blood, leaving chains unpaired.

Tagging with unique molecular identifiers was applied to individual cDNA molecules. Each CDR3 protein gets one entry after TCRdb re-called the 5' RACE reads with MiXCR. Among tens of thousands of distinct CDR3 sequences listed, approximately 9.7% were seen once. Study results and limitations: The VDJdb matching leaned toward anti-spike CD8 responses and overlooked private and CD4 specificities.

The clonotype was recovered from an adult who was a healthcare worker with PCR-confirmed SARS-CoV-2 infection or an uninfected control (not recorded which). The sample taken for sequencing was whole blood.

The CDR3 nucleotides read TGTGCCATCGCCCCCTCCAGGAAGCCCTACGAGCAGTACTTC. Its protein is CAIAPSRKPYEQYF. The V call is TRBV10-3, the J call TRBJ2-7; D unclear. This CDR3 has 14 amino acids. The V gene lost 8 bases and the J gene lost 2 bases, with 16 bases spanning the gap. The germline gives CDR1 ENHRY, CDR2 SYGVKD.